Listed below are T cell receptor beta chains from one sample, sequenced in a study of neurological immune-mediated disorders. TCRdb itself ran the 5' RACE reads through MiXCR, one entry per CDR3 protein. This table holds approximately 50,000 distinct CDR3 sequences, more than 3.5% found once. Sequenced: PBMCs. These receptors all come from a man in his 60s with multiple sclerosis. Each CDR3 is given without its conserved first and last residue. Fields, in order: CDR3 length, clone size, D gene, V gene, CDR3 protein. D genes are given only for firm matches. Expanded clones get a size class; other rows say once, few or many, or leave the size out.

16 | few | . | TRBV5-1 | ASLPGLASGGLNEKLF
11 | . | . | TRBV5-1 | ASSPRPNTEAF
11 | . | . | TRBV24-1 | ATSDPLANEQF
12 | many | . | TRBV7-9 | ASSYLTVDYGYT
12 | . | . | TRBV3-1 | ASSQDLDTGELF
12 | many | . | TRBV7-9 | ASSDSGGSYEQY
15 | many | . | TRBV20-1 | SASSIQRWGGNYGYT
11 | many | . | TRBV5-6 | ASSLWVDETQY
14 | many | . | TRBV5-1 | ASSLAGWGPNTEAF
10 | many | . | TRBV20-1 | SAQGQTTEAF
13 | many | . | TRBV11-1 | ASSPRQAANYGYT
12 | . | TRBD1 | TRBV27 | ASSPSGRGTEQY
12 | many | . | TRBV28 | ASSPSRPYTEAF
10 | many | . | TRBV20-1 | SAKLVDAEAF
14 | medium-sized | . | TRBV5-1 | ASSSELVSNRETQY
14 | few | TRBD2 | TRBV7-6 | ASSLRLAGDQETQY
14 | many | . | TRBV5-5 | ASSWGGRTRNTEAF
14 | many | TRBD2 | TRBV20-1 | SALGLAGATYNEQF
13 | many | . | TRBV11-2 | ASSSTPGSPDTQY
13 | many | TRBD1 | TRBV7-3 | ASSARQGAWETQY
13 | many | TRBD2 | TRBV29-1 | SAKDGRASGETQY
14 | few | . | TRBV5-5 | ASSFVWSNAAYEQY
12 | many | TRBD2 | TRBV7-2 | ASSQVAGAREQY
11 | many | . | TRBV7-9 | ASSPLGGNEQF
10 | many | TRBD1 | TRBV20-1 | SLTGTAEKLF
12 | many | . | TRBV12-3/TRBV12-4 | ASRATGTNTEAF
15 | many | TRBD1 | TRBV6-6 | ASSYSPKTGSTGELF
11 | many | . | TRBV18 | ASSPGAYGTGT
13 | many | . | TRBV7-9 | ASSLGSVSGETQY
9 | . | . | TRBV29-1 | SVEFRETQY
11 | once | . | TRBV7-3 | ASSRWSPYEQY
12 | many | TRBD2 | TRBV5-1 | ASSASGRANEQF
11 | many | . | TRBV20-1 | SAIAPAQETQY
13 | many | . | TRBV28 | ASSQDRTLAKTQY
14 | . | TRBD1 | TRBV20-1 | SATNRGRGDTGELF
12 | many | . | TRBV5-6 | ASSLGRLTDTQY
11 | many | . | TRBV11-3 | VSSPNGANVLT
14 | many | . | TRBV5-1 | ASSGAGTATNEKLF
14 | many | TRBD2 | TRBV12-3/TRBV12-4 | ASSLKLAHFSYEQY
15 | few | . | TRBV14 | ASSQDFGDYSYNEQF
13 | many | TRBD2 | TRBV5-5 | ASSLLAGSSNEQF
9 | many | . | TRBV6-1 | ASIGSQDLH
10 | many | . | TRBV20-1 | SASDGRDLQY
13 | many | TRBD1 | TRBV3-1 | ASSLGTGGPQPQH
14 | many | TRBD2 | TRBV5-1 | ASSDGLAGPTGELF
14 | many | . | TRBV18 | ASFSKAGLGTDTQY
11 | . | TRBD1 | TRBV20-1 | SARTGSSYEQY
13 | many | TRBD2 | TRBV3-1 | ASSRLFRGGYEQY